The sample holds a few counts of the clone carrying this TCR beta chain. Its antigen remains unknown. This record comes from a study of CD8 T cells in ankylosing spondylitis. Study results and limitations: What seemed typical of ankylosing spondylitis blood was a TCR beta motif built from about 8 highly homologous variants.

Germline values: CDR1 MNHEY, CDR2 SVGEGT. Trimming took 0 bases from V and 4 from J, leaving 4 bases between them. The CDR3 totals 12 residues. TCRdb called the 5' RACE reads again in MiXCR, with one record for every CDR3 protein. The data contain 700,000 or so distinct CDR3 sequences, over 15% of them singletons. This chain connects TRBV6-2 or TRBV6-3 to TRBJ2-7; D unresolved. The receptor comes from a male donor with ankylosing spondylitis. The sample consisted of blood, either unsorted or a sorted T cell fraction (not recorded which). The CDR3 coding sequence is TGTGCCAGCAGTTACTCCCTTTACGAGCAGTACTTC. Protein sequence: CASSYSLYEQYF.